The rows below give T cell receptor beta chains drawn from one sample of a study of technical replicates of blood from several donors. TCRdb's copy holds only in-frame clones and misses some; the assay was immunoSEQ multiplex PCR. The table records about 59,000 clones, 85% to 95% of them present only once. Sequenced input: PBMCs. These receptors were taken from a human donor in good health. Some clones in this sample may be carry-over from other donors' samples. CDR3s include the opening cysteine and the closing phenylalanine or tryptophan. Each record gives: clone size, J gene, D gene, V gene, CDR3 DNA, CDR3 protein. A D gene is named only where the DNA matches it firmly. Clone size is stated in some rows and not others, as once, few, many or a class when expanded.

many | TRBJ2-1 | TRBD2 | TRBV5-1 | TGCGCCAGCAGCGGTAGCGGGGGCTACAATGAGCAGTTCTTC | CASSGSGGYNEQFF
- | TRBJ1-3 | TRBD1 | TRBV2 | TGTGCCAGCATAGGGACAGTCTCTGGAAACACCATATATTTT | CASIGTVSGNTIYF
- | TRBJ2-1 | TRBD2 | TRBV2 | TGTGCCAGCAGACTAGCGGGAGATGAGCAGTTCTTC | CASRLAGDEQFF
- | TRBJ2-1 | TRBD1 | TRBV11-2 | TGTGCCAGCAGCCCTAGACGGGACAGGACCTACAATGAGCAGTTCTTC | CASSPRRDRTYNEQFF
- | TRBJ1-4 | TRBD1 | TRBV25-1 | TGTGCCAGCAGTGGGGACAGGGGACGGGAAAAACTGTTTTTT | CASSGDRGREKLFF
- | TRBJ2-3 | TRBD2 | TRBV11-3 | TGTGCCAGCAGCGCGGGGGGGAGCACAGATACGCAGTATTTT | CASSAGGSTDTQYF
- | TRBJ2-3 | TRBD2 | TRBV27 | TGTGCCAGCAGTTTATGGGTAGCGGGGGCCCCGAATGAAGATACGCAGTATTTT | CASSLWVAGAPNEDTQYF
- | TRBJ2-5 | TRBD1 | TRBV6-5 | TGTGCCAGCAGTCCGAGGACAGGGGCCGAGACCCAGTACTTC | CASSPRTGAETQYF
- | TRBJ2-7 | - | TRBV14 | TGTGCCAGCAGCCAAGGAGGTCTGGTGTACTTC | CASSQGGLVYF
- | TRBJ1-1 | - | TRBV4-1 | TGCGCCAGCAGCCGACAGGAAAACACTGAAGCTTTCTTT | CASSRQENTEAFF
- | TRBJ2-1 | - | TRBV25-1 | TGTGCCAGCAGTGGCGACAGAGTAAGGAATGAGCAGTTCTTC | CASSGDRVRNEQFF
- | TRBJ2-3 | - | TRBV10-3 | TGTGCCATTGCGACAGGAATCACAGATACGCAGTATTTT | CAIATGITDTQYF
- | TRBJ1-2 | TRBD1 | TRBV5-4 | TGTGCCAGCAGCTTGGAGTACAGGGGGCGATCAGGTGGCTACACCTTC | CASSLEYRGRSGGYTF
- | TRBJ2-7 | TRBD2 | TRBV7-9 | TGTGCCAGCAGCTCACTAGCGGGATCCTACGAGCAGTACTTC | CASSSLAGSYEQYF
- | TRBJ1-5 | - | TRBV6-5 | TGTGCCAGCAGTTCAGGCAATCAGCCCCAGCATTTT | CASSSGNQPQHF
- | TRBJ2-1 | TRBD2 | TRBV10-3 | TGTGCCACCTCTCTTAGCGGGAGCTCCTACAATGAGCAGTTCTTC | CATSLSGSSYNEQFF
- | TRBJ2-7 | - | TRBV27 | TGTGCCAGCAGTTTATCGCTAGATTACGAGCAGTACTTC | CASSLSLDYEQYF
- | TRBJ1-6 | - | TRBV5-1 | TGCGCCAGCAGTATCGCAGGGGTGTCACCCCTCCACTTT | CASSIAGVSPLHF
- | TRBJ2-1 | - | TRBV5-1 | TGCGCCAGCAGCTTCAGCGGAGCCTACAATGAGCAGTTCTTC | CASSFSGAYNEQFF
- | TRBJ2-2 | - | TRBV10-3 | TGTGCCATCAGGGGAAAGCCCCAGGGCGGCACCGGGGAGCTGTTTTTT | CAIRGKPQGGTGELFF
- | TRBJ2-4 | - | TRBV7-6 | TGTGCCAGCAGCCAGGGAAGGGGCGGCCATAAAAACATTCAGTACTTC | CASSQGRGGHKNIQYF
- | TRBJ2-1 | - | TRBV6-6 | TGTGCCAGCAGCCCTCTCTACAATGAGCAGTTCTTC | CASSPLYNEQFF
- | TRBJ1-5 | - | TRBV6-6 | TGTGCCAGCAGTTCGGGAGAGAGGGTACAGCCCCAGCATTTT | CASSSGERVQPQHF
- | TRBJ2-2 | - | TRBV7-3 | TGTGCCAGCAGCTTAATGGGACAAAAGAACACCGGGGAGCTGTTTTTT | CASSLMGQKNTGELFF
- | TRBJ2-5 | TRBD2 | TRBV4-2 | TGTGCCAGCAGCCAAGAGGTAGCGGGAAGCCAAGAGACCCAGTACTTC | CASSQEVAGSQETQYF